The next 16 T cell receptor beta chains were all read from a single sample in a study of T cells in Graves' hyperthyroidism and ophthalmopathy. The CDR3 regions of TCR beta were amplified from RNA transcripts. Researchers ran a first-round RT-PCR on the TCR CDR3 using the HTBI primer set. A single record per CDR3 protein comes from TCRdb applying MiXCR to the multiplex PCR reads. This table has hundreds of thousands of distinct CDR3 sequences, about 16% appearing once. The sample was blood. The receptors here all came from a woman in her thirties or forties with Graves' ophthalmopathy.

The chain employs TRBV4-1 and TRBJ2-7; 9 bases match TRBD1. Losses at the gene ends were 2 bases for V and 8 bases for J; bases not matched to a gene: 13. The CDR3 sequence is 16 residues long. Per the germline V gene, CDR1 is MGHRA and CDR2 is YSYEKL. Written as DNA, the CDR3 is TGCGCCAGCAGCCAACCCGAACGGGGACAGGGCATTCAGCAGTACTTC. Translation: CASSQPERGQGIQQYF.

This clonotype was counted at least ten times. CDR3 residues: CASSPYTGDSYEQYF. The CDR3 DNA follows: TGTGCCAGCTCACCGTACACAGGGGACTCCTACGAGCAGTACTTC. V is TRBV18 and J is TRBJ2-7; 7 positions agree with TRBD1. V was pared by 3 bases and J by 0 bases, with 5 bases of the junction left unmatched. This CDR3 spans 15 amino acids. The germline V gene has CDR1 KGHSH and CDR2 LQKENI.

V and J are TRBV7-9 and TRBJ1-6; 9 bases agree with TRBD1. The CDR3 runs 15 residues. Germline CDR1 is SEHNR and CDR2 is FQNEAQ (reference sequence). Germline trimming cut 6 bases from V and 10 bases from J; bases unmatched to any gene: 10. Written as DNA, the CDR3 is TGTGCCAGCAGACCTCGGGACAGGGTCGACTCACCCCTCCACTTT. This encodes CASRPRDRVDSPLHF.

This clonotype showed up just a few times. The chain uses TRBV5-1 and TRBJ2-5, with D tentatively TRBD1 or TRBD2 (5 bases each). V lost 4 bases to trimming and J lost 4 bases, with 8 bases between them. The germline V gene encodes CDR1 SGHRS and CDR2 YFSETQ. The CDR3 has 12 amino acids. The DNA for the CDR3 is TGCGCCAGCAGCAAGGGGACAGAGACCCAGTACTTC. This codes for CASSKGTETQYF.

This clonotype was picked up many times. The CDR3 bases are TGTGCCAGCAGCCCTCAGGGGGGGGGGCGCGGGGCTAACAATGAGCAGTTCTTC. It translates to CASSPQGGGRGANNEQFF. The rearrangement joins TRBV7-3 to TRBJ2-1; D possibly matches TRBD1 or TRBD2 (7 bases each). From germline, CDR1 is SGHTA and CDR2 FQGTGA. The V end was cut by 5 bases, the J end by 5 bases, with 25 bases between. CDR3 length equals 18 residues.

The chain joins TRBV10-3 to TRBJ2-3; D possibly corresponds to TRBD1 (5 bases). Germline V gene data show CDR1 as ENHRY and CDR2 as SYGVKD. V was trimmed by 6 bases and J by 2 bases, leaving 15 bases between them. The CDR3 is made up of 15 amino acids. The CDR3 DNA follows: TGTGCCATCAGCGCAGGGTCATTTCTCACAGATACGCAGTATTTT. Its protein is CAISAGSFLTDTQYF.

The table lists this clonotype with many counts. The V and J genes are TRBV3-1 and TRBJ2-5; TRBD2 agrees at 11 bases. CDR3 length equals 14 residues. V gave up 4 bases and J gave up 11 bases; unmatched junction bases: 9. The germline V gene encodes CDR1 LGHDT and CDR2 YNNKEL (reference sequence). The DNA for the CDR3 is TGTGCCAGCAGCCCCTCGGGACTAGCGGATTTACAGTACTTC. Translating gives CASSPSGLADLQYF.

This clonotype appeared many times. The V and J genes are TRBV11-2 and TRBJ2-3, with D possibly being TRBD2 (5 bases). Trimming left V 5 bases short and J 9 bases short, with 12 bases between. Germline V CDR1 and CDR2: SGHAT, FQNNGV. The CDR3 is 12 residues long. The CDR3 DNA reads as TGTGCCAGCAGCCGCGAGCGGAGGACGCAGTATTTT. Amino acids: CASSRERRTQYF.

This clonotype was recorded only once. The V gene is TRBV11-2, the J gene TRBJ1-1, with TRBD1 identical over 9 bases. CDR3 size: 14 residues. Germline values: CDR1 SGHAT, CDR2 FQNNGV. V lost 5 bases and J lost 5; bases outside the gene matches: 6. The CDR3 region has the DNA TGTGCCAGCAGCCCCGGGACAGGGCTTACTGAAGCTTTCTTT. Its translation: CASSPGTGLTEAFF.

The V call is TRBV6-2 or TRBV6-3, the J call TRBJ1-4, with D hard to call. Germline assignment: CDR1 MNHEY and CDR2 SVGEGT. CDR3 length equals 14 residues. Trimming removed 7 bases at V and 0 bases at J, with 9 bases between. This chain's CDR3 is CASKNWATNEKLFF. As DNA, the CDR3 is TGTGCCAGCAAAAACTGGGCAACTAATGAAAAACTGTTTTTT.

This clonotype was seen many times. The chain joins TRBV20-1 to TRBJ2-7; 10 bases map to TRBD1. CDR1 is DFQATT, CDR2 SNEGSKA, per germline (reference sequence). This CDR3 comprises 13 residues. Unmatched junction bases numbered 8, after V lost 6 bases and J lost 6 bases. CDR3 residues: CSAGTGDRGEQYF. CDR3 DNA sequence: TGCAGTGCCGGGACAGGGGATCGGGGCGAGCAGTACTTC.

The chain has TRBV12-3 or TRBV12-4 and TRBJ1-4; unclear D gene. Trimming shortened V by 5 bases and J by 4 bases, and 8 bases separated the two germline ends. This CDR3 spans 13 amino acids. The CDR3 loop reads CASSLTDNEKLFF. The CDR3 coding sequence is TGTGCCAGCAGTCTTACCGATAATGAAAAACTGTTTTTT.

This clonotype was detected many times. The V gene is TRBV3-1, the J gene TRBJ1-1, with 7 positions matching TRBD1. Germline V CDR1 and CDR2: LGHDT, YNNKEL (reference sequence). The CDR3 is 14 residues long. The ends lost 4 bases at V and 1 base at J; junction bases unmatched: 3. As DNA, the CDR3 is TGTGCCAGCAGCCCGGGACAGTGGAACACTGAAGCTTTCTTT. It specifies CASSPGQWNTEAFF. Full variable domain (remainder filled in from reference TRBV3-1 and TRBJ1-1): DTAVSQTPKYLVTQMGNDKSIKCEQNLGHDTMYWYKQDSKKFLKIMFSYNNKELIINETVPNRFSPKSPDKAHLNLHINSLELGDSAVYFCASSPGQWNTEAFFGQGTRLTVV.

This clonotype was seen many times. The V gene is TRBV20-1, the J gene TRBJ2-5, with 7 bases aligning to TRBD1. Per germline, CDR1 DFQATT and CDR2 SNEGSKA (reference sequence). The CDR3 consists of 15 residues. Trimming cost V 0 bases and J 3 bases; bases outside gene matches: 7. CDR3 bases: TGCAGTGCTAGAGACGAGGGGACAGCGGAAGAGACCCAGTACTTC. Amino acids: CSARDEGTAEETQYF.

The table lists this clonotype with a few counts. V usage is TRBV7-2 and J usage is TRBJ1-5, with D perhaps TRBD1 (6 bases). Germline CDR1 reads SGHTA; CDR2 reads FQGNSA. The CDR3 runs to 13 residues. Trimming pared 5 bases from V and 6 bases from J, leaving 11 bases between. CDR3 loop: CASSPFRGQPQHF. CDR3 bases: TGTGCCAGCAGCCCTTTCAGGGGTCAGCCCCAGCATTTT.

This sequence joins TRBV6-1 and TRBJ1-5; 8 positions agree with TRBD1. J gave up 6 bases and V 2 bases, and 9 bases lay outside the gene matches. The V gene's germline CDR1 is MNHNS and CDR2 SASEGT. The CDR3 is 16 residues long. Here the CDR3 DNA reads TGTGCCAGCAGTGAACGGGCAGGGGGCGGGGGTCAGCCCCAGCATTTT. Its translation: CASSERAGGGGQPQHF.